Only a few counts were recorded for the clone carrying this T cell receptor (beta chain). Its antigen is currently unknown. Unique molecular identifiers were used to barcode this TCRbeta library. TCRdb reanalysed the PCR reads using MiXCR and keeps one entry per CDR3 protein. The sample lists 300,000 to 400,000 distinct CDR3 sequences; 15% to 20% were seen once. This record comes from a study of T-cell reconstitution after alpha-beta-depleted transplantation in children. Study-wide findings and caveats: Alpha-beta T cells about two months after transplant reportedly derived from several hundred expanded graft clones.

The germline gives CDR1 SQVTM, CDR2 ANQGSEA. The CDR3 consists of 17 residues. V dropped 3 bases and J dropped 0 bases, with 18 bases sitting between them. V is TRBV29-1 and J is TRBJ2-1; tentatively, D is TRBD1 or TRBD2 (5 bases each). This TCR derives from a male patient under 10 years old who had a stem cell transplant for acute lymphoblastic leukemia, so the T cells may come from the graft donor. The specimen was PBMCs, mostly from graft donor cells, collected 360 days after TCRalphabeta/CD19-depleted stem cell transplant. This CDR3 is CSVETVRGRGSYNEQFF. DNA for the CDR3: TGCAGCGTTGAGACCGTCCGGGGTAGGGGCTCCTACAATGAGCAGTTCTTC.